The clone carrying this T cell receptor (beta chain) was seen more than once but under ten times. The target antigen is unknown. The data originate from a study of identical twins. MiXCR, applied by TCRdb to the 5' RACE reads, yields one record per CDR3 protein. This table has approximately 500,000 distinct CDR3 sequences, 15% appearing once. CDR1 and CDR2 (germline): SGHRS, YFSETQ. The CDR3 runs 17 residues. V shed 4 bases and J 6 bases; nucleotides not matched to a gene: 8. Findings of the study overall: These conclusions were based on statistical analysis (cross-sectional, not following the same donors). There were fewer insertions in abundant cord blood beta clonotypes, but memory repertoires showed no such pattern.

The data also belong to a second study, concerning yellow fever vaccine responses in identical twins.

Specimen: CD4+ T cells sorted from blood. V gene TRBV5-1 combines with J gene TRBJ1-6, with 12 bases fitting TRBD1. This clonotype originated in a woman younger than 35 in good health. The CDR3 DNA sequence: TGCGCCAGCAGCCACAACCGGGACAGGGGGCTTAATTCACCCCTCCACTTT. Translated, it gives CASSHNRDRGLNSPLHF.